This T cell receptor (beta chain) came from a study of T cells in Graves' hyperthyroidism and ophthalmopathy. The study's findings and limits: From stable hyperthyroidism, ophthalmopathy was set apart by a 13 V-J model. Most clonotypes expanded in thyroid above 0.001 were likewise present in blood.

This CDR3 contains 14 residues. The germline V gene has CDR1 SEHNR and CDR2 FQNEAQ (reference sequence). The V and J ends lost 2 bases and 4 bases respectively, with 11 bases between them. It was RNA transcripts that yielded the amplified TCR beta CDR3 regions. First-round RT-PCR with HTBI primers amplified the TCR CDR3 region. MiXCR, run by TCRdb on the multiplex PCR reads, gives a single entry per CDR3 protein. Of some 620,000 distinct CDR3 sequences listed, 15% to 20% are singletons. This clonotype was observed at least ten times. Antigen specificity is unknown. This receptor was obtained from a woman aged 30 to 39 with Graves' hyperthyroidism. Sequencing was done on a sample of blood. V and J are TRBV7-9 and TRBJ2-5; tentatively, D is TRBD1 (6 bases). CDR3 sequence (DNA): TGTGCCAGCAGCTTAACAGTGGGGGCAGAGACCCAGTACTTC. The encoded protein is CASSLTVGAETQYF.